This record looks at one T cell receptor (beta chain) sequence and its context. The CDR3 totals 14 residues. V dropped 0 bases and J dropped 9; count of bases not matched to a gene: 5. CDR1 is MGHRA, CDR2 YSYEKL, per germline. These data belong to a study of blood T cell repertoires in COVID-19. As for the study in general: Samples of COVID-19 (acute and convalescent) were obtained from the United States, Italy and Spain. PBMCs, B-cell-depleted T cells, or T cells were the source of the cDNA or gDNA that made up the material.

Clones were read by immunoSEQ multiplex PCR, and TCRdb kept only the in-frame ones, dropping some. The sample includes more than 250,000 clones, about 80% seen only once; the top ten take 8% to 9.5%. This chain joins TRBV4-1 and TRBJ2-1, with 7 bases matching TRBD1. The sequence was collected from a human donor in a cohort sampled during active COVID-19. Sequencing was carried out using peripheral blood. CDR3 sequence (DNA): TGCGCCAGCAGCCAAGATCAAGGGGGCTTTGAGCAGTTCTTC. It codes for CASSQDQGGFEQFF.